This paragraph reports one TCR beta chain. What it recognizes is unknown. Documented time point: week 11, during vaccination. Topical imiquimod accompanied each vaccine dose, which consisted of 300 ug of mutant IDH1 20-mer peptide. Diagnosis in the donors showed new WHO grade 3 or 4 astrocytomas that were IDH1-mutant and ATRX-lost. These data originate in a study of a mutant IDH1 vaccine in newly diagnosed glioma. This CDR3 comprises 14 residues. Trimming took off 7 bases at V and 0 bases at J, with 10 bases between the two ends. Per germline, CDR1 MNHEY and CDR2 SVGAGI. Using immunoSEQ multiplex PCR, the repertoire was profiled, and TCRdb retains in-frame clones only, with some absent. In the table there are roughly 120,000 clones, around 80% of which are singletons.

The receptor's source is a man aged 40-49 years with glioma. The sequences come from PBMCs, collected from a glioma patient whose treatment included an IDH1 peptide vaccine. The chain employs TRBV6-5 and TRBJ2-1, with a weak D call TRBD2 (5 bases). CDR3 loop: CASKRPSSYNEQFF. Written as DNA, the CDR3 is TGTGCCAGCAAGCGGCCGAGCTCCTACAATGAGCAGTTCTTC.